This T cell receptor (beta chain) was retrieved from a study of blood T cells in healthy people across ages. Overall study results and limits: In these data, TCR beta diversity tracked strongly with naive T cell percentage. Older age coincided with a roughly linear decline in TCR beta diversity per million T cells.

The CDR3 contains 17 residues. CDR1 is SEHNR and CDR2 is FQNEAQ in the germline V gene (reference sequence). With V trimmed by 2 bases and J by 7 bases, 11 bases remained unmatched. Regarding this clonotype: Its antigen remains unidentified.

Primed by a sample-barcoded 5' primer and a J-beta primer mix, a second PCR proceeded for about 6 to 12 cycles. The authors tagged each cDNA molecule using a template-switch adaptor with 12 random nucleotides. TCRdb re-called the 5' RACE reads through MiXCR, storing one row per CDR3 protein. The sample includes about 680,000 distinct CDR3 sequences, about 52% of them seen just once. The sequencing input was blood. This receptor was identified in an older woman in good health. V and J are TRBV7-9 and TRBJ1-2; 12 bases are shared with TRBD1. The CDR3 spells CASSLSSGTGGEGGYTF. Written as DNA, the CDR3 is TGTGCCAGCAGCTTATCCTCCGGGACAGGGGGCGAGGGTGGCTACACCTTC.